The 18 T cell receptor beta chains listed next were all sequenced from one sample in a study of immune cell composition in non-small cell lung cancer. The protocol was immunoSEQ multiplex PCR, while the TCRdb copy is restricted to in-frame clones and leaves out a portion. This sample has just over 4,000 clones, with around 68% found just once. Input material: lung tumor tissue. All receptors derive from a human donor with non-small cell lung cancer.

This clone has just a few counts. V usage is TRBV4-2 and J usage is TRBJ1-2; 9 bases align to TRBD1. Germline assignment: CDR1 LGHNA and CDR2 YNFKEQ. Germline trimming cut 1 base from V and 8 bases from J; bases unmatched to any gene: 5. CDR3 size: 14 residues. CDR3 residues: CASSQAQGARGYTF. DNA for the CDR3: TGTGCCAGCAGCCAAGCACAGGGGGCGCGGGGCTACACCTTC.

This rearrangement joins TRBV7-2 to TRBJ1-5, with a weak D call TRBD1 (6 bases). Germline loops: CDR1 SGHTA, CDR2 FQGNSA. The ends were cut back, 5 bases at V and 0 bases at J, with 14 bases in the middle. The CDR3 is made up of 16 amino acids. CDR3 region: CASSLDSSHSNQPQHF. DNA for the CDR3: TGTGCCAGCAGCCTGGACAGCTCCCATAGCAATCAGCCCCAGCATTTT.

This chain connects TRBV27 to TRBJ2-7; 7 bases map to TRBD1. J gave up 2 bases and V 5 bases, and 12 bases lay outside the gene matches. The CDR3 consists of 16 residues. CDR1 and CDR2 (germline): MNHEY, SMNVEV (reference sequence). The CDR3 DNA sequence: TGTGCCAGCAGTCCTCTAGGACAGGCCAATACCTACGAGCAGTACTTC. This codes for CASSPLGQANTYEQYF.

This rearrangement joins TRBV4-1 to TRBJ1-2; D call uncertain. The CDR3 loop spans 15 amino acids. V lost 0 bases and J lost 7, with 15 bases in between. CDR1 MGHRA and CDR2 YSYEKL come from the germline V gene. The CDR3 sequence is CASSQDSGFSRGYTF. CDR3 nucleotide sequence: TGCGCCAGCAGCCAAGATTCCGGGTTTTCGCGTGGCTACACCTTC.

The CDR3 loop reads CATLSRRIQQYF. The CDR3 DNA sequence: TGTGCCACCCTCTCGAGGCGTATCCAGCAGTACTTC. The J gene is TRBJ2-7, the V gene TRBV27, with no clear D. Trimming took 10 bases from V and 8 from J, leaving 18 bases between them. This CDR3 is built from 12 residues. CDR1 and CDR2 (germline): MNHEY, SMNVEV (reference sequence).

The V call is TRBV7-3, the J call TRBJ2-7; D perhaps matches TRBD1 (5 bases). This CDR3 comprises 16 residues. Germline CDR1 is SGHTA and CDR2 is FQGTGA. Trimming cost V 0 bases and J 1 base, with 13 bases left between them. CDR3 bases: TGTGCCAGCAGCTTAACCGCGGCAGGGCAGTCCTACGAGCAGTACTTC. Translating it yields CASSLTAAGQSYEQYF.

This clone has more than one count but fewer than ten. J is TRBJ1-1 and V is TRBV5-4; perhaps TRBD1 as D (6 bases). Germline V CDR1 and CDR2: SGHNT, YYREEE (reference sequence). V lost 0 bases to trimming and J lost 4 bases, with 13 bases between them. This CDR3 is built from 15 residues. CDR3 nucleotide sequence: TGTGCCAGCAGCTTGGAACAGGGCCAGGGCACTGAAGCTTTCTTT. This gives the protein CASSLEQGQGTEAFF. Drawing the rest from reference TRBV5-4 and TRBJ1-1, the complete variable domain is ETGVTQSPTHLIKTRGQQVTLRCSSQSGHNTVSWYQQALGQGPQFIFQYYREEENGRGNFPPRFSGLQFPNYSSELNVNALELDDSALYLCASSLEQGQGTEAFFGQGTRLTVV.

This clone is medium-sized. V is TRBV19 and J is TRBJ2-7; possibly TRBD2 for D (6 bases). V was pared by 5 bases and J by 11 bases, with 19 bases between. The germline V gene has CDR1 LNHDA and CDR2 SQIVND (reference sequence). The CDR3 consists of 13 residues. CDR3 protein: CASSYGTGGEEYF. The CDR3 nucleotides are TGTGCCAGTAGTTACGGGACTGGCGGGGAGGAGTACTTC.

This chain joins TRBV6-6 and TRBJ1-1; 7 nucleotides agree with TRBD1. This CDR3 is built from 14 residues. V trimming: 6 bases; J trimming: 1 base; junction bases outside the gene matches: 5. From germline, CDR1 is MNHNY and CDR2 SVGAGI (reference sequence). CDR3 protein: CASSQGQPNTEAFF. As DNA, the CDR3 is TGTGCCAGCAGCCAGGGACAGCCGAACACTGAAGCTTTCTTT.

This clone was found once. The V call is TRBV5-4, the J call TRBJ2-4; D is undetermined. CDR3 length: 18 residues. Trimming took off 2 bases at V and 0 bases at J, with 18 bases between the two ends. Germline V gene lookup returns CDR1 SGHNT and CDR2 YYREEE (reference sequence). The CDR3 region has the DNA TGTGCCAGCAGCTTAGGTCCCAGAACAGACCTAGCCAAAAACATTCAGTACTTC. Translation: CASSLGPRTDLAKNIQYF.

The J gene is TRBJ2-3, the V gene TRBV20-1; D uncertain. Germline CDR1 reads DFQATT; CDR2 reads SNEGSKA (reference sequence). Deletions cut 6 bases from V and 5 bases from J, with 9 bases between. The CDR3 is 11 residues long. CDR3 amino acids: CSAASRDTQYF. The CDR3 coding sequence is TGCAGTGCCGCTTCTAGAGATACGCAGTATTTT.

V usage is TRBV28 and J usage is TRBJ1-2, with 10 bases lining up with TRBD1. The CDR3 contains 15 residues. V lost 5 bases, J lost 5 bases, and 8 bases stayed unmatched. CDR1 is MDHEN and CDR2 is SYDVKM in the germline V gene. CDR3 residues: CASSPWGDRGYGYTF. The CDR3 bases are TGTGCCAGCAGTCCCTGGGGGGACAGGGGATATGGCTACACCTTC.

V is TRBV28 and J is TRBJ2-3; a weak D match, TRBD1 (7 bases). From germline, CDR1 is MDHEN and CDR2 SYDVKM. Trimming pared 7 bases from V and 4 bases from J, leaving 24 bases between. CDR3 length equals 17 residues. The CDR3 loop is CASKGFQEGAVADTQYF. CDR3 nucleotide sequence: TGTGCCAGCAAAGGTTTTCAGGAGGGGGCGGTTGCAGATACGCAGTATTTT.

This clone was seen more than once but under ten times. The rearrangement uses TRBV10-3 and TRBJ2-2; D not resolved. The length of the CDR3 is 13 residues. Germline V gene lookup returns CDR1 ENHRY and CDR2 SYGVKD. Trimming took 4 bases from V and 1 from J, leaving 4 bases between them. CDR3 nucleotide sequence: TGTGCCATCAGTGGACAGAACACCGGGGAGCTGTTTTTT. This sequence encodes CAISGQNTGELFF.

Only a few counts were recorded for this clone. This CDR3 is CASSPSGDYSNQPQHF. Here the CDR3 DNA reads TGTGCCAGCAGTCCTTCCGGGGACTATAGCAATCAGCCCCAGCATTTT. The chain has TRBV5-8 and TRBJ1-5; possibly TRBD1 for D (5 bases). This CDR3 has 16 residues. CDR1 is SGHTS and CDR2 is YDEGEE in the germline V gene. Between the trimmed V and J ends, which lost 5 bases and 0 bases, there was a span of 15 bases.

This rearrangement joins TRBV18 to TRBJ1-1; D ambiguous. The V end was cut by 3 bases, the J end by 1 base, with 9 bases between. Germline CDR1 reads KGHSH; CDR2 reads LQKENI. The CDR3 is 14 amino acids. The CDR3 DNA reads as TGTGCCAGCTCACCCCCCATCCAGAACACTGAAGCTTTCTTT. This codes for CASSPPIQNTEAFF. The full variable domain, with the rest looked up from reference TRBV18 and TRBJ1-1, is NAGVMQNPRHLVRRRGQEARLRCSPMKGHSHVYWYRQLPEEGLKFMVYLQKENIIDESGMPKERFSAEFPKEGPSILRIQQVVRGDSAAYFCASSPPIQNTEAFFGQGTRLTVV.

The chain couples TRBV7-9 to TRBJ1-5; TRBD1 matches at 10 bases. With V trimmed by 5 bases and J by 2 bases, 9 bases remained unmatched. Germline V CDR1 and CDR2: SEHNR, FQNEAQ (reference sequence). The CDR3 runs 17 residues. The CDR3: CASSPGGTGVGNQPQHF. The CDR3 nucleotides are TGTGCCAGCAGCCCAGGCGGGACAGGGGTCGGCAATCAGCCCCAGCATTTT.

This CDR3 is CASSESQVASDTQYF. CDR3 nucleotides: TGTGCCAGCAGTGAATCCCAGGTGGCCTCAGATACGCAGTATTTT. The rearrangement uses TRBV6-1 and TRBJ2-3; no clear D. The germline V gene encodes CDR1 MNHNS and CDR2 SASEGT. CDR3 length: 15 residues. V was cut by 2 bases and J by 4 bases, with 13 bases left in between.